This T cell receptor beta chain was profiled in a study of regulatory T cells in long-lasting Graves disease. Study-wide results and limits: Between persistent patients, about 2,500 public clonotypes were shared, exceeding the approximately 900 shared between new patients. TRBV28, TRBJ1-2 and TRBJ2-5 emerged as the favored segments in persistent disease.

This clonotype was detected ten times or more. Its antigen is not known. Time point described: persistent/refractory GD, antithyroid drugs over 5 years with positive TRAb. Generation of the TCR library employed RNA extracted from PBMCs. The diagnosis of Graves' disease used American Thyroid Association guidelines. Relying on iRepertoire HTBI primers and Arm-PCR of CDR3 regions, the team built TCR beta libraries. TCRdb re-called the multiplex PCR reads through MiXCR, storing one row per CDR3 protein. The sample shows roughly 470,000 distinct CDR3 sequences, around 20% of them seen only once. CDR1 and CDR2 (germline): MDHEN, SYDVKM. The CDR3 consists of 11 residues. Deletions cut 6 bases from V and 9 bases from J, with 11 bases between.

This sample comprised peripheral blood mononuclear cells (PBMCs), obtained when the disease was refractory, from a patient treated with antithyroid drugs. The chain has TRBV28 and TRBJ2-5; D may correspond to TRBD1 or TRBD2 (5 bases each). This sequence originates from a female donor with Graves disease. The CDR3 nucleotides read TGTGCCAGCAGCCTTCCGGGGCCCCAGTACTTC. Its translation: CASSLPGPQYF.